These 24 T cell receptor beta chains were sequenced from one sample in a study of blood T cell repertoires in COVID-19. Sequencing used immunoSEQ multiplex PCR; TCRdb keeps in-frame clones, though not all of them. The data contain about 64,000 clones, 78% of them seen just once; the ten biggest clones take up 10% to 15%. The specimen was peripheral blood. The receptors derive from a man older than 75 with acute or convalescent COVID-19.

In its sample, this clone was seen a few times. Different DNA sequences within this sample yield the same CDR3. The chain joins TRBV19 to TRBJ2-1; 10 bases match TRBD2. With V trimmed by 1 base and J by 4 bases, 1 base remained unmatched. This CDR3 contains 15 residues. Germline CDR1 LNHDA, CDR2 SQIVND (reference sequence). CDR3 sequence (DNA): TGTGCCAGTAGTATAGTACTAGCGGGGTACAATGAGCAGTTCTTC. It codes for CASSIVLAGYNEQFF.

This sequence joins TRBV7-9 and TRBJ1-2; tentative D call: TRBD1 (5 bases). V gave up 5 bases and J gave up 3 bases, with 16 bases separating them. The CDR3 is 15 amino acids. CDR1 is SEHNR and CDR2 is FQNEAQ in the germline V gene (reference sequence). The CDR3 loop is CASSPQAGLDYGYTF. The CDR3 DNA reads as TGTGCCAGCAGCCCACAGGCAGGGTTGGACTATGGCTACACCTTC.

The V gene is TRBV18, the J gene TRBJ2-1; 12 bases are shared with TRBD2. The CDR3 length is 16 residues. Germline V lookup: CDR1 KGHSH, CDR2 LQKENI. V shed 4 bases and J 6 bases; nucleotides not matched to a gene: 7. CDR3 sequence (DNA): TGTGCCAGCTCACTTCTCGTGACTAGCGGGAGCAATGAGCAGTTCTTC. Translated, it gives CASSLLVTSGSNEQFF.

This clone has only a few counts. The chain recombines TRBV6-1 with TRBJ2-3; D gene ambiguous. Germline CDR1 MNHNS, CDR2 SASEGT. CDR3 length equals 14 residues. V was clipped by 3 bases and J by 2 bases, with 9 bases between them. CDR3 region: CASSEYRITDTQYF. The CDR3 bases are TGTGCCAGCAGTGAGTACAGAATCACAGATACGCAGTATTTT.

The J gene is TRBJ2-3, the V gene TRBV18; D unresolved. There are 14 residues in the CDR3. The germline gives CDR1 KGHSH, CDR2 LQKENI. The V gene lost 1 base and the J gene lost 1 base, with 6 bases spanning the gap. CDR3 sequence: CASSPLRGTDTQYF. CDR3 nucleotides: TGTGCCAGCTCACCACTCCGTGGCACAGATACGCAGTATTTT.

The rearrangement uses TRBV2 and TRBJ2-7; 10 nucleotides agree with TRBD1. Germline CDR1 SNHLY, CDR2 FYNNEI. This CDR3 has 14 amino acids. With 4 bases clipped from V and 3 bases from J, the junction kept 3 bases outside the gene matches. CDR3 coding DNA: TGTGCCAGCAGTGCGGACAGGGGGGACTACGAGCAGTACTTC. Its protein is CASSADRGDYEQYF.

This clone was seen a single time. This sequence joins TRBV7-9 and TRBJ2-5, with D unresolved. V gave up 5 bases and J gave up 9 bases, with 10 bases separating them. The CDR3 runs 11 residues. Looked up from germline, CDR1 is SEHNR and CDR2 is FQNEAQ (reference sequence). CDR3 sequence (DNA): TGTGCCAGCAGCCGGCTCGGAGCCCAGTACTTC. It specifies CASSRLGAQYF.

This clone appeared a few times. This CDR3 reads CASSAKGTGGPRTEAFF. CDR3 DNA: TGTGCCAGCAGCGCCAAGGGGACAGGGGGCCCCCGGACTGAAGCTTTCTTT. The genes are TRBV5-4 and TRBJ1-1, with 12 bases identical to TRBD1. Trimming took 4 bases from V and 5 from J; bases not matched to a gene: 12. Germline CDR1 is SGHNT and CDR2 is YYREEE (reference sequence). This CDR3 spans 17 amino acids.

V gene TRBV11-2 combines with J gene TRBJ2-5; TRBD1 matches at 8 bases. The J segment lost 5 bases and the V segment lost 4 bases, leaving 6 bases of the junction unmatched. The germline gives CDR1 SGHAT, CDR2 FQNNGV. This CDR3 comprises 14 residues. In DNA form, the CDR3 reads TGTGCCAGCAGCTACGGACAGGGTGGCGAGACCCAGTACTTC. This encodes CASSYGQGGETQYF.

V gene TRBV5-6 combines with J gene TRBJ2-5, with a possible D match to TRBD1 (6 bases). Germline CDR1 reads SGHDT; CDR2 reads YYEEEE. The CDR3 loop spans 14 amino acids. V lost 2 bases to trimming and J lost 3 bases, with 11 bases between them. The CDR3 DNA sequence: TGTGCCAGCAGCTTCGGTTCAGGGGAAGAGACCCAGTACTTC. Its translation is CASSFGSGEETQYF.

This clone was counted between two and nine times. This rearrangement joins TRBV9 to TRBJ2-1; no definite D call. The germline gives CDR1 SGDLS, CDR2 YYNGEE. The CDR3 extends over 14 amino acids. Between the trimmed V and J ends, which lost 3 bases and 8 bases, there was a span of 15 bases. The CDR3 sequence: CASSARLGPYEQFF. DNA of the CDR3: TGTGCCAGCAGCGCCCGACTCGGCCCGTATGAGCAGTTCTTC.

The chain recombines TRBV29-1 with TRBJ1-2; no clear D. The CDR3 spans 11 residues. The germline gives CDR1 SQVTM, CDR2 ANQGSEA. CDR3 sequence: CTDGRNYGYTF. The CDR3 DNA reads as TGCACCGATGGGCGCAACTATGGCTACACCTTC.

The chain couples TRBV19 to TRBJ2-1, with D perhaps TRBD2 (5 bases). The CDR3 spans 14 residues. Germline-derived CDR1 and CDR2 are LNHDA and SQIVND (reference sequence). The ends were cut back, 3 bases at V and 8 bases at J, with 14 bases in the middle. In DNA, the CDR3 is TGTGCCAGTAGTATTGAGCTAGCCATCGATGAGCAGTTCTTC. This codes for CASSIELAIDEQFF.

This clone has just a few counts. The genes are TRBV19 and TRBJ2-3; 12 bases map to TRBD1. Germline V gives CDR1 LNHDA, CDR2 SQIVND (reference sequence). The CDR3 contains 16 residues. After removal of 7 bases from V and 2 bases from J, the junction contained 7 bases not matched to a gene. The CDR3 is CASKTGTGGNTDTQYF. The CDR3 DNA reads as TGTGCCAGTAAGACCGGGACAGGGGGCAACACAGATACGCAGTATTTT.

V usage is TRBV20-1 and J usage is TRBJ2-3; 9 nucleotides agree with TRBD2. Trimming removed 3 bases from V and 4 bases from J; junction bases left unmatched: 8. The CDR3 length is 15 residues. Germline CDR1 is DFQATT and CDR2 is SNEGSKA (reference sequence). CDR3 loop: CSASSLAGNADTQYF. The DNA for the CDR3 is TGCAGTGCTAGTTCCCTAGCGGGAAACGCAGATACGCAGTATTTT.

This chain joins TRBV7-9 and TRBJ2-5, with D possibly TRBD2 on 5 matching bases. In germline, CDR1 is SEHNR, CDR2 FQNEAQ (reference sequence). The CDR3 consists of 14 residues. The ends were cut back, 7 bases at V and 7 bases at J, with 19 bases in the middle. CDR3 loop: CASTDRTWDGTQYF. CDR3 coding DNA: TGTGCCAGCACCGATCGGACTTGGGATGGGACCCAGTACTTC.

The chain joins TRBV11-2 to TRBJ1-1; possible D gene TRBD1, 6 bases. Germline lookup yields CDR1 SGHAT and CDR2 FQNNGV. The V end lost 0 bases, the J end lost 5 bases, and 10 bases lay between the germline ends. There are 14 residues in the CDR3. This CDR3 reads CASSLEQGRTEAFF. The CDR3 DNA is TGTGCCAGCAGCTTAGAACAGGGACGAACTGAAGCTTTCTTT.

This chain links TRBV13 with TRBJ2-1, with D possibly TRBD1 on 6 matching bases. V was pared by 0 bases and J by 0 bases, with 9 bases between. CDR1 and CDR2 (germline): PRHDT, FYEKMQ (reference sequence). The CDR3 has 16 amino acids. The CDR3 DNA follows: TGTGCCAGCAGCTTAGGGGGGGCGGACTCCTACAATGAGCAGTTCTTC. Amino acids: CASSLGGADSYNEQFF.

This clone was detected only a few times. The same CDR3 arises from other DNA sequences in this sample as well. V and J are TRBV7-9 and TRBJ1-2; TRBD1 aligns across 8 bases. The CDR3 length is 12 residues. Per the germline V gene, CDR1 is SEHNR and CDR2 is FQNEAQ (reference sequence). Losses at the gene ends were 4 bases for V and 7 bases for J; bases not matched to a gene: 2. As DNA, the CDR3 is TGTGCCAGCAGCTCCAGGGGGCTTGGCTACACCTTC. Amino acids: CASSSRGLGYTF.

The chain is built from TRBV24-1 and TRBJ1-5; unclear D gene. The CDR3 runs 18 residues. The V end lost 1 base, the J end lost 3 bases, and 18 bases lay between the germline ends. The germline gives CDR1 KGHDR, CDR2 SFDVKD. The CDR3, as DNA: TGTGCCACCAGTGATTTTATCAGAGCGCAGGAGGCCAATCAGCCCCAGCATTTT. It specifies CATSDFIRAQEANQPQHF.

This clone has at least ten counts. The V gene is TRBV28, the J gene TRBJ1-6; 10 positions agree with TRBD1. The CDR3 consists of 16 residues. The V segment lost 5 bases and the J segment 5 bases; nucleotides outside the gene matches: 6. Per the germline V gene, CDR1 is MDHEN and CDR2 is SYDVKM. Here the CDR3 reads CASSQTGGVNNSPLHF. For the CDR3, the DNA is TGTGCCAGCAGTCAGACAGGGGGCGTAAATAATTCACCCCTCCACTTT.

The chain combines TRBV6-5 with TRBJ1-3; maybe TRBD1 (5 bases). The V and J ends lost 8 bases and 4 bases respectively, with 15 bases between them. Per the germline V gene, CDR1 is MNHEY and CDR2 is SVGAGI. This CDR3 comprises 14 residues. CDR3 sequence (DNA): TGTGCCAGCGCTAGTTCAGGGTCGGGAAACACCATATATTTT. It encodes CASASSGSGNTIYF.

The J gene is TRBJ2-1, the V gene TRBV18; maybe TRBD1 (5 bases). Trimming shortened V by 0 bases and J by 4 bases, and 10 bases separated the two germline ends. The germline CDR1 and CDR2 sequences are KGHSH and LQKENI. The CDR3 covers 15 residues. The chain's CDR3 is CASSPPSGAYNEQFF. CDR3 in DNA: TGTGCCAGCTCACCACCCAGTGGGGCATACAATGAGCAGTTCTTC.

This chain uses TRBV19 with TRBJ2-3, with 10 bases lining up with TRBD2. The CDR3 covers 15 residues. Germline CDR1 and CDR2: LNHDA and SQIVND (reference sequence). V lost 6 bases and J lost 5; bases outside the gene matches: 8. This chain's CDR3 is CASSGSGGAGDTQYF. Here the CDR3 DNA reads TGTGCCAGTAGCGGGAGCGGGGGGGCTGGAGATACGCAGTATTTT.